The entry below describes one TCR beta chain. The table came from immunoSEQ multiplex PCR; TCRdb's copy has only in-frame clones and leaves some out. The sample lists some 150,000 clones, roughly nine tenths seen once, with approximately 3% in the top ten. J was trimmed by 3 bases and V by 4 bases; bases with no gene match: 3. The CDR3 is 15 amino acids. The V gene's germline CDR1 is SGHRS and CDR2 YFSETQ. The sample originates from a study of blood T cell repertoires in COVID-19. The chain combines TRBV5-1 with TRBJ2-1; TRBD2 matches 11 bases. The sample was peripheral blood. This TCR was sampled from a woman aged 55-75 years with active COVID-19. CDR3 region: CASSMTSGVYNEQFF. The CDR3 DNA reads TGCGCCAGCAGCATGACTAGCGGGGTCTACAATGAGCAGTTCTTC.